This T cell receptor beta chain was identified in a study of PD-1 blockade in classical Hodgkin lymphoma. Study-wide results and limits: Whereas CD4+ TCR diversity had risen significantly by C4D1, CD8+ TCR diversity had not. Baseline diversity in complete responders resembled that of newly diagnosed patients. There remain no defined causes for the repertoire differences, which possibly reflect disease activity or prior therapy.

Assay used: immunoSEQ multiplex PCR; TCRdb lists only in-frame clones, some missing. This sample has 30,000 or so clones, with 60% to 80% found just once. The length of the CDR3 is 15 residues. Trimming left V 4 bases short and J 5 bases short, with 19 bases between. The germline gives CDR1 SGHRS, CDR2 YFSETQ. This clone was observed once. Its target is unknown. No patient escaped relapse after autologous stem cell transplantation, and brentuximab vedotin exposure varied. This TCR came from a human donor with classical Hodgkin lymphoma. The source material was peripheral blood mononuclear cells (PBMCs), sampled before the second cycle of nivolumab. The gene calls are TRBV5-1 and TRBJ2-7; D possibly corresponds to TRBD1 (6 bases). CDR3: CASSTLATGTNEQYF. The CDR3 DNA is TGCGCCAGCAGCACCCTAGCCACAGGGACGAACGAGCAGTACTTC.